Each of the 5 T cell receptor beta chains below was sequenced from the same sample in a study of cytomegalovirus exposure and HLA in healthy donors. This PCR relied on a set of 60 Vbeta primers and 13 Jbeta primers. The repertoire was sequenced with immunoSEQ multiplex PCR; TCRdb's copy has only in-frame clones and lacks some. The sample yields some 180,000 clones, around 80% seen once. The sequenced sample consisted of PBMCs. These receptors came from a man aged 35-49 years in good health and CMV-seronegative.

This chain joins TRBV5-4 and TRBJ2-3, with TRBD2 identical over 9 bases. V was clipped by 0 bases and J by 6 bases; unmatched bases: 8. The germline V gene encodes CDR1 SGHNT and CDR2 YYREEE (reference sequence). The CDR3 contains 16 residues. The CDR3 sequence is CASSLAGGRARDTQYF. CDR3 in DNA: TGTGCCAGCAGCTTGGCTGGCGGGAGGGCGAGGGATACGCAGTATTTT. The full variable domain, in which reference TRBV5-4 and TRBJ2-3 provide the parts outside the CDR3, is ETGVTQSPTHLIKTRGQQVTLRCSSQSGHNTVSWYQQALGQGPQFIFQYYREEENGRGNFPPRFSGLQFPNYSSELNVNALELDDSALYLCASSLAGGRARDTQYFGPGTRLTVL.

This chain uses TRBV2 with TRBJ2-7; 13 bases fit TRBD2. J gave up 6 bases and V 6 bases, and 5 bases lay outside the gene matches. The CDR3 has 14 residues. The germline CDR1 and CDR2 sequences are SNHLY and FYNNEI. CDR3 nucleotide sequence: TGTGCCAGCAGGGCCGGGACTAGCGGGACCGAGCAGTACTTC. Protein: CASRAGTSGTEQYF.

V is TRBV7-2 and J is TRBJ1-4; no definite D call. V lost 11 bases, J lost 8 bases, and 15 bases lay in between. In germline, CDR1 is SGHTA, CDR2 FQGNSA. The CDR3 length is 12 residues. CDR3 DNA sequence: TGTGCCTCTGGGGAGATCGGGGAAAAACTGTTTTTT. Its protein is CASGEIGEKLFF.

The CDR3 nucleotides are TGTGCCAGCAGCCCCCCGGGGGCGGGAGCTAACAATGAGCAGTTCTTC. Translation: CASSPPGAGANNEQFF. The gene calls are TRBV9 and TRBJ2-1, with D perhaps matching TRBD2 (7 bases). The V gene lost 4 bases and the J gene lost 5 bases, with 19 bases spanning the gap. Germline CDR1 SGDLS, CDR2 YYNGEE. The CDR3 totals 16 residues.

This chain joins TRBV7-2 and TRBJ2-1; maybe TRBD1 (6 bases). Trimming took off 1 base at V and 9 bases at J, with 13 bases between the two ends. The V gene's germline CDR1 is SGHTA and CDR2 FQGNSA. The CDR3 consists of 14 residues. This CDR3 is CASSLVLGASEQFF. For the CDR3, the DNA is TGTGCCAGCAGCTTAGTTTTGGGGGCCAGTGAGCAGTTCTTC. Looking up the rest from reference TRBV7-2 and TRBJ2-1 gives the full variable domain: GAGVSQSPSNKVTEKGKDVELRCDPISGHTALYWYRQSLGQGLEFLIYFQGNSAPDKSGLPSDRFSAERTGGSVSTLTIQRTQQEDSAVYLCASSLVLGASEQFFGPGTRLTVL.